The 10 T cell receptor beta chains given below trace back to one sample, sequenced in a study of T-cell reconstitution after alpha-beta-depleted transplantation in children. A TCRbeta library incorporating unique molecular identifiers was prepared. TCRdb fed the PCR reads into MiXCR, producing one record per CDR3 protein. The sample lists hundreds of thousands of distinct CDR3 sequences; 13% were seen once. The sequencing used PBMCs, mostly from graft donor cells, collected 360 days after TCRalphabeta/CD19-depleted stem cell transplant. The origin of the receptors is a male patient aged 10-17 years who had a stem cell transplant for acute myeloid leukemia, so the T cells may come from the graft donor.

The chain couples TRBV11-2 to TRBJ2-1; TRBD1 is a possible D gene (9 bases). The length of the CDR3 is 18 residues. Trimming pared 3 bases from V and 4 bases from J, leaving 22 bases between. CDR1 and CDR2 (germline): SGHAT, FQNNGV. CDR3 amino acids: CASSFGTGRTSMYNEQFF. CDR3 sequence (DNA): TGTGCCAGCAGCTTCGGGACAGGGAGGACTAGCATGTACAATGAGCAGTTCTTC.

This clonotype was counted a few times. V usage is TRBV7-2 and J usage is TRBJ2-7, with 9 bases aligning to TRBD1. The CDR3 spans 16 residues. Germline CDR1 is SGHTA and CDR2 is FQGNSA. Losses at the gene ends were 4 bases for V and 3 bases for J; bases not matched to a gene: 10. CDR3 in amino acids: CASSSLTGGVSYEQYF. DNA of the CDR3: TGTGCCAGCAGCTCACTAACAGGGGGCGTAAGCTACGAGCAGTACTTC.

This clonotype was seen a handful of times. This chain links TRBV7-9 with TRBJ1-5, with D unclear. Germline CDR1 and CDR2: SEHNR and FQNEAQ (reference sequence). The CDR3 is 14 residues long. Trimming removed 6 bases from V and 5 bases from J, with 14 bases in between. CDR3 nucleotide sequence: TGTGCCAGCAGATACAGAGAGGCAGATCAGCCCCAGCATTTT. It codes for CASRYREADQPQHF.

This clonotype was recorded a few times. The chain couples TRBV5-1 to TRBJ2-1; 14 bases fit TRBD2. Per the germline V gene, CDR1 is SGHRS and CDR2 is YFSETQ. The CDR3 contains 16 residues. V lost 4 bases and J lost 8; bases outside the gene matches: 8. The CDR3 DNA sequence: TGCGCCAGCAGCCTGTCCGGGACTAGCGGGAGATATGAGCAGTTCTTC. Its protein product is CASSLSGTSGRYEQFF.

This chain links TRBV10-3 with TRBJ2-1; D tentatively fits TRBD1 or TRBD2 (6 bases each). Germline V gene lookup returns CDR1 ENHRY and CDR2 SYGVKD. This CDR3 has 16 amino acids. The V end lost 10 bases, the J end lost 0 bases, and 19 bases lay between the germline ends. In DNA form, the CDR3 reads TGTGCCACCGACGGTTCAGGGGACTTCTCCTACAATGAGCAGTTCTTC. Translation gives CATDGSGDFSYNEQFF.

The chain links TRBV10-3 to TRBJ2-1; D unclear. The CDR3 extends over 10 amino acids. V gave up 11 bases and J gave up 5 bases, with 7 bases separating them. The germline CDR1 and CDR2 sequences are ENHRY and SYGVKD. CDR3 sequence reads: CAAANNEQFF. The CDR3 nucleotides read TGTGCCGCCGCGAACAATGAGCAGTTCTTC.

In this sample, this clonotype turned up a few times. V usage is TRBV5-1 and J usage is TRBJ1-4; D is perhaps TRBD1 (5 bases). The CDR3 is made up of 14 amino acids. Germline assignment: CDR1 SGHRS and CDR2 YFSETQ. Trimming took 4 bases from V and 10 from J, leaving 17 bases between them. CDR3 amino acids: CASSREQALGKLFF. The CDR3 DNA sequence: TGCGCCAGCAGCCGGGAACAGGCCCTTGGAAAACTGTTTTTT. The full variable domain, its missing parts supplied by reference TRBV5-1 and TRBJ1-4, is KAGVTQTPRYLIKTRGQQVTLSCSPISGHRSVSWYQQTPGQGLQFLFEYFSETQRNKGNFPGRFSGRQFSNSRSEMNVSTLELGDSALYLCASSREQALGKLFFGSGTQLSVL.

The chain has TRBV6-5 and TRBJ2-2; 10 bases match TRBD2. The length of the CDR3 is 17 residues. Germline V gene data show CDR1 as MNHEY and CDR2 as SVGAGI. V was pared by 4 bases and J by 6 bases, with 11 bases of the junction left unmatched. The CDR3 loop reads CASSSSGSIPGSGELFF. CDR3 DNA: TGTGCCAGCAGTTCTAGCGGGAGTATACCGGGATCCGGGGAGCTGTTTTTT.

This clonotype showed up just a few times. The chain uses TRBV29-1 and TRBJ1-1; D is possibly TRBD1 (5 bases). Germline V gene data show CDR1 as SQVTM and CDR2 as ANQGSEA. With 5 bases removed from V and 4 bases from J, the gap between germline ends came to 17 bases. This CDR3 contains 14 residues. The CDR3 DNA reads as TGCAGCGTTACCAAGGGAGGGGTTATCACTGAAGCTTTCTTT. Residues: CSVTKGGVITEAFF.

This clonotype was picked up a small number of times. The J gene is TRBJ2-7, the V gene TRBV27, with D possibly being TRBD1 or TRBD2 (6 bases each). This CDR3 contains 16 residues. Trimming removed 1 base at V and 2 bases at J, with 15 bases between. The germline V gene has CDR1 MNHEY and CDR2 SMNVEV (reference sequence). The CDR3 DNA reads as TGTGCCAGCAGTTTATATCCGGGGGCCTTAACCTACGAGCAGTACTTC. Its protein is CASSLYPGALTYEQYF.